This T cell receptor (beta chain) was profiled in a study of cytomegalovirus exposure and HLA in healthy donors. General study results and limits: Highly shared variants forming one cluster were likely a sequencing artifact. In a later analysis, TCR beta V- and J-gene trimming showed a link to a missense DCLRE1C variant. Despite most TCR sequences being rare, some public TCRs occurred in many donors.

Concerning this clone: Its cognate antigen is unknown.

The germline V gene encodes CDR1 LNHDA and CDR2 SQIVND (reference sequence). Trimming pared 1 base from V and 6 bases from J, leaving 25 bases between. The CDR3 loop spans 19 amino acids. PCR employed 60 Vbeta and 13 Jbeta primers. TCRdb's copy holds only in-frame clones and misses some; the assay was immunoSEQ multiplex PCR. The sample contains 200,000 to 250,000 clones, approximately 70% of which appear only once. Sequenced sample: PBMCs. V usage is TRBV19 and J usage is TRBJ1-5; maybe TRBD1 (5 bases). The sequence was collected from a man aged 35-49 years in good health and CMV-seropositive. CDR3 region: CASSIGVPWGQGVSQPQHF. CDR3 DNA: TGTGCCAGTAGTATAGGTGTCCCGTGGGGTCAGGGCGTTTCTCAGCCCCAGCATTTT.